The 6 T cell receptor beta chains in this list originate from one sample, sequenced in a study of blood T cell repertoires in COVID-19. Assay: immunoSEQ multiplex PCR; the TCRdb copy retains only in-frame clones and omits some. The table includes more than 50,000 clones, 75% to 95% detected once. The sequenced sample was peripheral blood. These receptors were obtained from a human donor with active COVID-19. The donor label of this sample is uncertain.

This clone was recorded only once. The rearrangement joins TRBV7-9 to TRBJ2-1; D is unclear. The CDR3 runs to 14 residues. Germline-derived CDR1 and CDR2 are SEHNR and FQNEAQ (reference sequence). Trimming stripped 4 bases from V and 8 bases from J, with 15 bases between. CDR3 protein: CASSSPDGRDEQFF. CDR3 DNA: TGTGCCAGCAGCTCACCGGATGGCCGGGATGAGCAGTTCTTC. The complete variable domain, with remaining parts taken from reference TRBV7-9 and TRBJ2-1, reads DTGVSQNPRHKITKRGQNVTFRCDPISEHNRLYWYRQTLGQGPEFLTYFQNEAQLEKSRLLSDRFSAERPKGSFSTLEIQRTEQGDSAMYLCASSSPDGRDEQFFGPGTRLTVL.

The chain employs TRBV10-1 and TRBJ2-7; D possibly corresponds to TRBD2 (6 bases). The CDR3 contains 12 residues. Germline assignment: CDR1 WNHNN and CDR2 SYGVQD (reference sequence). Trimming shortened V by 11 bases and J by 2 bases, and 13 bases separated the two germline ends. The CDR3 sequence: CAAGPGPYEQYF. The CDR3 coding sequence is TGCGCCGCGGGGCCGGGGCCCTACGAGCAGTACTTC.

CDR3 nucleotide sequence: TGTGCCAGCTCCCCTCGACAGGCGGGAGGGCCTCGCGAGCAGTACTTC. It specifies CASSPRQAGGPREQYF. The chain employs TRBV18 and TRBJ2-7, with 9 bases aligning to TRBD2. Unmatched junction bases numbered 15, after V lost 6 bases and J lost 6 bases. This CDR3 region has 16 residues. Germline loops: CDR1 KGHSH, CDR2 LQKENI.

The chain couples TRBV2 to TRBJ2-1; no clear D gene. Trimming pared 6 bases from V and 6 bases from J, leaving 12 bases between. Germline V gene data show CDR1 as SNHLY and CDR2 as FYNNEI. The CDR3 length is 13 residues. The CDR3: CASSARSLNEQFF. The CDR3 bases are TGTGCCAGCAGCGCTAGAAGTCTCAATGAGCAGTTCTTC. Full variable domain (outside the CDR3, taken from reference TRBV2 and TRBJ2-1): EPEVTQTPSHQVTQMGQEVILRCVPISNHLYFYWYRQILGQKVEFLVSFYNNEISEKSEIFDDQFSVERPDGSNFTLKIRSTKLEDSAMYFCASSARSLNEQFFGPGTRLTVL.

Here the CDR3 reads CASRPRGGPDTQYF. The CDR3 coding sequence is TGTGCCAGCCGCCCGCGGGGGGGACCAGATACGCAGTATTTT. The chain combines TRBV6-5 with TRBJ2-3; 9 bases align to TRBD2. The CDR3 spans 14 residues. The trim removed 8 bases at V and 4 bases at J, leaving 7 bases unmatched. Per germline, CDR1 MNHEY and CDR2 SVGAGI.

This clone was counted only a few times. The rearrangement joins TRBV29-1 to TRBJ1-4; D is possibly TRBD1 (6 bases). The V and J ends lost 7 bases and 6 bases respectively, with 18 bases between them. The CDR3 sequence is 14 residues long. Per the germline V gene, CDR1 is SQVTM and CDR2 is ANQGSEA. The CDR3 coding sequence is TGCAGCGCGGGGGGCGAAGTGGATTATGAAAAACTGTTTTTT. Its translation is CSAGGEVDYEKLFF.